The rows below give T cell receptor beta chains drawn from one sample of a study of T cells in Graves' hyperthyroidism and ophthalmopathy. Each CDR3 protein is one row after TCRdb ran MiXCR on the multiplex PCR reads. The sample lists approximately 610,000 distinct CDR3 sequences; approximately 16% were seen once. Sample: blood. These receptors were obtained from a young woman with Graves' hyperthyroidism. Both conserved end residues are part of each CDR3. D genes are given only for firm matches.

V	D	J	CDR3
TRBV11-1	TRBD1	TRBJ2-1	CASSPGQGRHEQFF
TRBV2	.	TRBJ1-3	CASSGAGTGNTIYF
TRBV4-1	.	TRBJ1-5	CASSQRFDTFGPQHF
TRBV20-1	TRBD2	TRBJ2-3	CSASGVAGKVDTQYF
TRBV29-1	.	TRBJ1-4	CSVEGGHGEKLFF
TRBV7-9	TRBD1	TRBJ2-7	CASSLAGTGTYEQYF
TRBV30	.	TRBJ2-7	CAWSLWTRSYEQYF
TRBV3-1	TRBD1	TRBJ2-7	CASSQDRGEQYF
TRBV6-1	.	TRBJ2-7	CASSELEGYYEQYF
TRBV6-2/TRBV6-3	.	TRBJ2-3	CASSYSSEATDTQYF
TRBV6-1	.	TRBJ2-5	CASSEGRIQETQYF
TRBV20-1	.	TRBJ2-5	CSARAAGSGETQYF
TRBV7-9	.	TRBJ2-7	CASSSSQRDEQYF
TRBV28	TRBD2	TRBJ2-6	CASSGLAGEGGANVLTF
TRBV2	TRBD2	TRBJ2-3	CASSWTSGGSSVTQYF
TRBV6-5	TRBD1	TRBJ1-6	CASSYTGTGNSPLHF
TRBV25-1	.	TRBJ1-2	CASSSGDTLYYGYTF
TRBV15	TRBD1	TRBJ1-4	CATSMPGTGVNEKLFF
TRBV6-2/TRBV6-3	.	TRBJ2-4	CASSQQKGKNIQYF
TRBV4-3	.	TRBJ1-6	CASSQDGLNNSPLHF
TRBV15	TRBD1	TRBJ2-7	CATSRDGVTGIVHEQYF
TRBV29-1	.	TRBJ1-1	CSVGFGGATEAFF